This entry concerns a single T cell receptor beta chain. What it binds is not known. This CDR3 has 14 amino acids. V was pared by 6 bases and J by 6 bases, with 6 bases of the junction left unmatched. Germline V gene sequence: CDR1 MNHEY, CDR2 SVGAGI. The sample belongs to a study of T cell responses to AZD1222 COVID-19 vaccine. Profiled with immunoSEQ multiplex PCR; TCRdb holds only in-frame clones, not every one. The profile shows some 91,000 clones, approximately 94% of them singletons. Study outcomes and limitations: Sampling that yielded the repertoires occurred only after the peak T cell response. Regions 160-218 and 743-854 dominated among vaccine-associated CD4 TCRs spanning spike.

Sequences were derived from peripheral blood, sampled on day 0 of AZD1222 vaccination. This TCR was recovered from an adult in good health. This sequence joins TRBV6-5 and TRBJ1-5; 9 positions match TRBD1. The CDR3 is CASRGQGGLQPQHF. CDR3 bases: TGTGCCAGCAGGGGACAGGGCGGACTTCAGCCCCAGCATTTT.